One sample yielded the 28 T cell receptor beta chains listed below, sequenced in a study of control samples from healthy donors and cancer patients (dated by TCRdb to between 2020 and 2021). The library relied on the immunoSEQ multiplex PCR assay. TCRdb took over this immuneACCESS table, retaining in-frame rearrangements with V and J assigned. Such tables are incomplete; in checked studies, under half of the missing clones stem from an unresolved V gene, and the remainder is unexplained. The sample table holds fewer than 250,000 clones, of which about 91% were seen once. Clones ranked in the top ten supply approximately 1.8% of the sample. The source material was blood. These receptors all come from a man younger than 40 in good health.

Here the CDR3 reads CASSVGLGGYNEQFF. The CDR3 coding sequence is TGTGCCAGCAGCGTAGGATTGGGGGGATACAATGAGCAGTTCTTC. V and J are TRBV9 and TRBJ2-1; tentative D call: TRBD2 (6 bases). The V gene lost 0 bases and the J gene lost 4 bases, with 11 bases spanning the gap. This CDR3 region has 15 residues. Germline CDR1 reads SGDLS; CDR2 reads YYNGEE.

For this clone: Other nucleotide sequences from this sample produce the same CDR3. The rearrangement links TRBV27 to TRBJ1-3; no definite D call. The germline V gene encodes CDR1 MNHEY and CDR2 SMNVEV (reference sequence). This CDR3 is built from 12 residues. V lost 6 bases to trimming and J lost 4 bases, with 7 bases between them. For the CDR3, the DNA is TGTGCCAGCAGCGGAGGGGGAAACACCATATATTTT. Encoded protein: CASSGGGNTIYF.

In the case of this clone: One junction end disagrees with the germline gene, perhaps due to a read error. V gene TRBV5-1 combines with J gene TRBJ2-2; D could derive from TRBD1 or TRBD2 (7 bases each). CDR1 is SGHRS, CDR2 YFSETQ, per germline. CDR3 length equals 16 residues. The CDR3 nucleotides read TGCGCCAGCAGCTTGCAGGGGGGGACGAACTCCGGGGAGCTGTTTTTT. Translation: CASSLQGGTNSGELFF.

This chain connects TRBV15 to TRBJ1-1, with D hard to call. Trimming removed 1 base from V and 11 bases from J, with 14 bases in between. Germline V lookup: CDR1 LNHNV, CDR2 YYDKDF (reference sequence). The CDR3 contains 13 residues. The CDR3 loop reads CATSRVGFGEAFF. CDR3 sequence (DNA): TGTGCCACCAGCAGAGTCGGTTTCGGGGAGGCTTTCTTT. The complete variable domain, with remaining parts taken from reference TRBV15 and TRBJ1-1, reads DAMVIQNPRYQVTQFGKPVTLSCSQTLNHNVMYWYQQKSSQAPKLLFHYYDKDFNNEADTPDNFQSRRPNTSFCFLDIRSPGLGDTAMYLCATSRVGFGEAFFGQGTRLTVV.

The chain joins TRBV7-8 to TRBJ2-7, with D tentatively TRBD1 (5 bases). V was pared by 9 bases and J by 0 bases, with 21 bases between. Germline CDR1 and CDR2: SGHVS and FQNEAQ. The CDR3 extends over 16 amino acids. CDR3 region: CASGEEKRTSSYEQYF. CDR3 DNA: TGTGCCAGTGGAGAGGAAAAAAGGACAAGCTCCTACGAGCAGTACTTC.

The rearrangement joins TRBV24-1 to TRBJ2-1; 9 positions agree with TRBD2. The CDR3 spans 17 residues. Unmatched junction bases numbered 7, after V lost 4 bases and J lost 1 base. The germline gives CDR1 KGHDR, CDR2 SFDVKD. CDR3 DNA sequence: TGTGCCACCAGTGACCCGTGGCTAGCGGGGTCCTACAATGAGCAGTTCTTC. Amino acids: CATSDPWLAGSYNEQFF.

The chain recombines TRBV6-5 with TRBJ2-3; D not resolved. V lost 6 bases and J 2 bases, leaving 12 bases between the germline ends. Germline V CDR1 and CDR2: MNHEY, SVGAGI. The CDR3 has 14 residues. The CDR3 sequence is CASSPTRITDTQYF. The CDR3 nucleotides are TGTGCCAGCAGCCCAACAAGAATCACAGATACGCAGTATTTT.

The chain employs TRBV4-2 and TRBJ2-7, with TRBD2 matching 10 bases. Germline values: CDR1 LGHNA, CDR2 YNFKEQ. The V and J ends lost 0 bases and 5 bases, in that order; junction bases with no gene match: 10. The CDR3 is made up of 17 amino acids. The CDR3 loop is CASSQDGPAGGHDEQYF. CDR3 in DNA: TGTGCCAGCAGCCAAGATGGGCCAGCGGGGGGGCACGACGAGCAGTACTTC.

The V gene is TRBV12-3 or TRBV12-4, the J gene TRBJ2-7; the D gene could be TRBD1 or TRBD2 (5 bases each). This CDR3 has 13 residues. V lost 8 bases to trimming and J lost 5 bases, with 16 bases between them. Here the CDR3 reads CASRWGMIDEQYF. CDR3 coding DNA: TGTGCCAGCCGTTGGGGGATGATCGACGAGCAGTACTTC.

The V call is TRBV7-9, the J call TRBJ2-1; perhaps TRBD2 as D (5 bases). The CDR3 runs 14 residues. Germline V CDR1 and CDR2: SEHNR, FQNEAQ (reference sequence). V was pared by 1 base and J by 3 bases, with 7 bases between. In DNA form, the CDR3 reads TGTGCCAGCAGCTTAGTTACTAGCTACAATGAGCAGTTCTTC. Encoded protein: CASSLVTSYNEQFF.

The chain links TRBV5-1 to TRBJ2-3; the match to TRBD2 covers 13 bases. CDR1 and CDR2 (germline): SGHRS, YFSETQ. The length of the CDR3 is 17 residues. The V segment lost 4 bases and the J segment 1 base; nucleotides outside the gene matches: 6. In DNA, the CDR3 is TGCGCCAGCAGCCCAAGGACTAGCGGGGGAGGCACAGATACGCAGTATTTT. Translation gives CASSPRTSGGGTDTQYF.

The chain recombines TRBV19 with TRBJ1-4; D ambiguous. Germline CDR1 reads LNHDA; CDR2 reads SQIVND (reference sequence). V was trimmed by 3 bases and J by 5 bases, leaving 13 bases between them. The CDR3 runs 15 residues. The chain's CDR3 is CASSILRTANEKLFF. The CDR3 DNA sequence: TGTGCCAGTAGTATTCTGCGGACCGCGAATGAAAAACTGTTTTTT.

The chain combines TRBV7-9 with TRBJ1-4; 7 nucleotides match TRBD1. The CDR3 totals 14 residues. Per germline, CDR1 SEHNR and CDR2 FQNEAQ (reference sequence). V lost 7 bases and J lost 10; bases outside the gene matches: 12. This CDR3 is CASNQQGGPGKLFF. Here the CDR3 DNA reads TGTGCCAGCAATCAGCAGGGGGGCCCGGGAAAACTGTTTTTT. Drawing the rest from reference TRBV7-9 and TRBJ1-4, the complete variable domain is DTGVSQNPRHKITKRGQNVTFRCDPISEHNRLYWYRQTLGQGPEFLTYFQNEAQLEKSRLLSDRFSAERPKGSFSTLEIQRTEQGDSAMYLCASNQQGGPGKLFFGSGTQLSVL.

The CDR3 DNA sequence: TGTGCCAGTAGCCATTACGGGGGCAACTATGGCTACACCTTC. As protein: CASSHYGGNYGYTF. The chain links TRBV19 to TRBJ1-2, with D perhaps matching TRBD1 (6 bases). Deletions cut 6 bases from V and 2 bases from J, with 13 bases between. Germline V lookup: CDR1 LNHDA, CDR2 SQIVND (reference sequence). The CDR3 loop spans 14 amino acids.

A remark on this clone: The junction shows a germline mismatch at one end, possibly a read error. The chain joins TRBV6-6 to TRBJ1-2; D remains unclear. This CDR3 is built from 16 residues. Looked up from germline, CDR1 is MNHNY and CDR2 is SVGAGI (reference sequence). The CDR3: CASNYRGLEHNYGYTF. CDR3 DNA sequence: TGTGCCAGCAATTACCGTGGTCTAGAACATAACTATGGCTACACCTTC.

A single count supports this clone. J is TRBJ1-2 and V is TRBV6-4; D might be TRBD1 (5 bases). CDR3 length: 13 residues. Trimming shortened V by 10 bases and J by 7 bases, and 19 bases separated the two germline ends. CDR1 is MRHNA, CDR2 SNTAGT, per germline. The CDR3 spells CATATAQRCGYTF. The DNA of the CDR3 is TGTGCCACTGCGACAGCACAAAGGTGTGGCTACACCTTC.

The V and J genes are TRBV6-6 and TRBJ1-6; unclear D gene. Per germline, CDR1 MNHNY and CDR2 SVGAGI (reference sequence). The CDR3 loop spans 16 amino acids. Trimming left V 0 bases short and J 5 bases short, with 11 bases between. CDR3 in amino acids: CASSYSIWVDNSPLHF. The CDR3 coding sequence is TGTGCCAGCAGTTACTCGATTTGGGTAGATAATTCACCCCTCCACTTT.

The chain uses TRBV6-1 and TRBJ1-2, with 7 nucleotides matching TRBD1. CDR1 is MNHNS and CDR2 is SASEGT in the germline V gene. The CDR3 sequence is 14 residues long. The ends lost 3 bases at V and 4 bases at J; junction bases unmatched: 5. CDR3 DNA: TGTGCCAGCAGTGATGTGGGGACAGTCTATGGCTACACCTTC. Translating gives CASSDVGTVYGYTF.

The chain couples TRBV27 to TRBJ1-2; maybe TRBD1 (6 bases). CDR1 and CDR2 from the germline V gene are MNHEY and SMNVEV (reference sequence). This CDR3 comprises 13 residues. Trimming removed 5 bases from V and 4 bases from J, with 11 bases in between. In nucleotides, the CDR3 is TGTGCCAGCAGTCTCGACAGGTCCTATGGCTACACCTTC. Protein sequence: CASSLDRSYGYTF.

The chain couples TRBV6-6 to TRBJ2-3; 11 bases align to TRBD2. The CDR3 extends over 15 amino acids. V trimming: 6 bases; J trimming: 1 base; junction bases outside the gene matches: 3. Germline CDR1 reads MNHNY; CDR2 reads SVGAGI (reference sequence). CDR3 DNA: TGTGCCAGCAGGCCACTAGCGGGGGGCACAGATACGCAGTATTTT. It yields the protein CASRPLAGGTDTQYF.

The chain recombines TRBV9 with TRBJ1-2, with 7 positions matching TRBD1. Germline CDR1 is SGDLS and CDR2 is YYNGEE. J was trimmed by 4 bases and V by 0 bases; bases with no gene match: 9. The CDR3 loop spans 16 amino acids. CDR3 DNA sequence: TGTGCCAGCAGCGTAGCTCCGCAGGGGGGCGGCTATGGCTACACCTTC. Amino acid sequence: CASSVAPQGGGYGYTF. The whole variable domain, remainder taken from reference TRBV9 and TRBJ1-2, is DSGVTQTPKHLITATGQRVTLRCSPRSGDLSVYWYQQSLDQGLQFLIQYYNGEERAKGNILERFSAQQFPDLHSELNLSSLELGDSALYFCASSVAPQGGGYGYTFGSGTRLTVV.

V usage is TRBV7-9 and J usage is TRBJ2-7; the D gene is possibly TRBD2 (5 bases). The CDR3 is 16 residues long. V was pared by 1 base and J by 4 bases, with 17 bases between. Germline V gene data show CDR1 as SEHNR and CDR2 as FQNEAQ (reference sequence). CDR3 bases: TGTGCCAGCAGCTTAGATGGGAGTGTCGTAGGGTACGAGCAGTACTTC. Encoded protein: CASSLDGSVVGYEQYF.

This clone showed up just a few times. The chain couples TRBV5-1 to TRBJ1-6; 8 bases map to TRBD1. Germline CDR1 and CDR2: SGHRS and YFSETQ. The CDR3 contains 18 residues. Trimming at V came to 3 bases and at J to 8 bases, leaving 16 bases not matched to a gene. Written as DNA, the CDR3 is TGCGCCAGCAGCTCCAGCACCGGGACAGGCCGAATTTATTCACCCCTCCACTTT. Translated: CASSSSTGTGRIYSPLHF.

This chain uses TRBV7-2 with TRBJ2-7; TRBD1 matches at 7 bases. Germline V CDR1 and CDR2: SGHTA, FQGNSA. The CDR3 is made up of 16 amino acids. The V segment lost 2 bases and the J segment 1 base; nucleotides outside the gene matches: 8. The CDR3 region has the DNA TGTGCCAGCAGCTTACATCCGGGACAGAGGTCCTACGAGCAGTACTTC. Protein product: CASSLHPGQRSYEQYF.

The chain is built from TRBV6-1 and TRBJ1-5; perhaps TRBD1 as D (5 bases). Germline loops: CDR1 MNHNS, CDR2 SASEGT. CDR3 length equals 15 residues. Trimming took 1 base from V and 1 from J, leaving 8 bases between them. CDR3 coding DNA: TGTGCCAGCAGTGAAGAGGGGTTGAGCAATCAGCCCCAGCATTTT. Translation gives CASSEEGLSNQPQHF.

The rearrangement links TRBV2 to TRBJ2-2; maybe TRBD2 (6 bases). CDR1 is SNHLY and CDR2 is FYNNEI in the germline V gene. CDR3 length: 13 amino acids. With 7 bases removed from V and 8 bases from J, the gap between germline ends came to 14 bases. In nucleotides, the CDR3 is TGTGCCAGCAAAGCCTGGGGGGAGGGGGAGCTGTTTTTT. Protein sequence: CASKAWGEGELFF.

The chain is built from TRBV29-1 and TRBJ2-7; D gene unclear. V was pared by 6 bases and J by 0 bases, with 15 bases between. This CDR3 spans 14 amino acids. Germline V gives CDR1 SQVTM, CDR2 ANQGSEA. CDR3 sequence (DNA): TGCAGCGTGAAGGCGTCCCGTAGCTCCTACGAGCAGTACTTC. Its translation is CSVKASRSSYEQYF.

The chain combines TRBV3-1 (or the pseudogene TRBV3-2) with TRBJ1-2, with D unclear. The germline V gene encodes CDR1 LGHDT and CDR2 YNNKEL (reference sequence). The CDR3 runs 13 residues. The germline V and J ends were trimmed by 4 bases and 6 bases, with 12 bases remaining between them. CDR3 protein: CASSPKGRDGYTF. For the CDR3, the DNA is TGTGCCAGCAGCCCAAAGGGTCGGGATGGCTACACCTTC.